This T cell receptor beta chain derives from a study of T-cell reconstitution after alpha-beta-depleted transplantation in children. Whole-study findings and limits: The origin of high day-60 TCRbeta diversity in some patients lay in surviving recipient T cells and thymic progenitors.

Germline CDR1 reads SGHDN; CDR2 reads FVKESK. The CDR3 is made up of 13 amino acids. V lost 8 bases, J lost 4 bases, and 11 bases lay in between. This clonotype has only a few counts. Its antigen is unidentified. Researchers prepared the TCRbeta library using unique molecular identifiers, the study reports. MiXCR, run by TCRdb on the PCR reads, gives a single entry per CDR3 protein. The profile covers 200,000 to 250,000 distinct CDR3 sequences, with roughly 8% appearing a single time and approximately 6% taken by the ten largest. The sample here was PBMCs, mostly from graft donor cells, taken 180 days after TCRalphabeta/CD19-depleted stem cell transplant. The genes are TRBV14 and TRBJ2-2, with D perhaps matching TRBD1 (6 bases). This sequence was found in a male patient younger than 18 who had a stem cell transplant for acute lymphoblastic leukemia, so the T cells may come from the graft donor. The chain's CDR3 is CASRGQPTGELFF. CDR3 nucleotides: TGTGCCAGCCGAGGACAGCCCACCGGGGAGCTGTTTTTT.